One sample yielded the 20 T cell receptor beta chains listed below, sequenced in a study of CD8 T cells in ankylosing spondylitis. Whole-study results and caveats: The study identified a TCR beta motif of eight highly homologous variants that appeared characteristic of ankylosing spondylitis blood.

TCRdb analysed the 5' RACE reads with MiXCR anew, one entry per CDR3 protein. The data show hundreds of thousands of distinct CDR3 sequences, about 12% seen once. The antigens for these receptors are not known. Specimen: blood, either unsorted or a sorted T cell fraction (not recorded which). These receptors originate from a male donor with ankylosing spondylitis.

This clonotype has more than one count but fewer than ten. This sequence joins TRBV6-2 or TRBV6-3 and TRBJ1-3; the D is unclear. The V end lost 6 bases, the J end lost 0 bases, and 9 bases lay between the germline ends. Germline CDR1 is MNHEY and CDR2 is SVGEGT. CDR3 size: 14 residues. CDR3 in DNA: TGTGCCAGCAGGGACCAAGACTCTGGAAACACCATATATTTT. Translation: CASRDQDSGNTIYF.

This clonotype came up many times. The V gene is TRBV5-1, the J gene TRBJ2-3; the D is unclear. Trimming removed 1 base at V and 3 bases at J, with 9 bases between. Germline lookup yields CDR1 SGHRS and CDR2 YFSETQ. The CDR3 totals 14 residues. The CDR3 region has the DNA TGCGCCAGCAGCTTGTACGGCAGGACAGATACGCAGTATTTT. It specifies CASSLYGRTDTQYF.

Only a few counts were recorded for this clonotype. CDR3 sequence (DNA): TGCAGTGCGTGGACAGGGGCTAACTACGAGCAGTACTTC. Amino acid sequence: CSAWTGANYEQYF. The chain carries TRBV20-1 and TRBJ2-7; TRBD1 matches 9 bases. The CDR3 contains 13 residues. Germline V gene data show CDR1 as DFQATT and CDR2 as SNEGSKA (reference sequence). V shed 6 bases and J 3 bases; nucleotides not matched to a gene: 6.

This clonotype was seen a single time. This CDR3 reads CASSIHQGVGYNEQFF. CDR3 DNA sequence: TGTGCCAGTAGTATCCACCAAGGCGTTGGCTACAATGAGCAGTTCTTC. The V gene is TRBV19, the J gene TRBJ2-1; D is unclear. The CDR3 spans 16 residues. Germline V lookup: CDR1 LNHDA, CDR2 SQIVND (reference sequence). V gave up 3 bases and J gave up 3 bases, with 15 bases separating them.

The chain joins TRBV5-1 to TRBJ2-2; 10 nucleotides agree with TRBD1. Per germline, CDR1 SGHRS and CDR2 YFSETQ. This CDR3 is 14 amino acids long. Trimming removed 7 bases from V and 3 bases from J; junction bases left unmatched: 3. For the CDR3, the DNA is TGCGCCAGCGCGGACAGGGGGGACACCGGGGAGCTGTTTTTT. It translates to CASADRGDTGELFF.

CDR3 residues: CASGFTAEYEQYF. The CDR3 nucleotides read TGCGCCAGCGGTTTCACAGCTGAATACGAGCAGTACTTC. This chain links TRBV5-1 with TRBJ2-7; D is undetermined. V gave up 7 bases and J gave up 4 bases, with 15 bases separating them. CDR1 and CDR2 from the germline V gene are SGHRS and YFSETQ. This CDR3 spans 13 amino acids.

This sequence joins TRBV12-3 or TRBV12-4 and TRBJ1-5, with TRBD1 matching over 8 bases. Losses at the gene ends were 3 bases for V and 5 bases for J; bases not matched to a gene: 9. This CDR3 spans 16 amino acids. The CDR3 coding sequence is TGTGCCAGCAGTTTCTTGCCGGGACAGGATTATCAGCCCCAGCATTTT. The encoded protein is CASSFLPGQDYQPQHF.

The rearrangement links TRBV7-6 to TRBJ1-2; TRBD1 matches 7 bases. With 1 base clipped from V and 1 base from J, the junction kept 3 bases outside the gene matches. The CDR3 consists of 15 residues. Germline loops: CDR1 SGHVS, CDR2 FNYEAQ. The CDR3 spells CASSLGQGGNYGYTF. The CDR3 region has the DNA TGTGCCAGCAGCTTAGGACAGGGTGGTAACTATGGCTACACCTTC. Using reference TRBV7-6 and TRBJ1-2 for the parts outside the CDR3, the full variable domain is GAGVSQSPRYKVTKRGQDVALRCDPISGHVSLYWYRQALGQGPEFLTYFNYEAQQDKSGLPNDRFSAERPEGSISTLTIQRTEQRDSAMYRCASSLGQGGNYGYTFGSGTRLTVV.

The genes are TRBV12-3 or TRBV12-4 and TRBJ2-6, with a weak D call TRBD1 (6 bases). V lost 6 bases and J lost 8, with 11 bases in between. The CDR3 is 13 residues long. This CDR3 reads CASRTDRPNVLTF. CDR3 nucleotide sequence: TGTGCCAGCAGAACAGACAGGCCCAACGTCCTGACTTTC.

The CDR3 protein is CSARDRGNSGANVLTF. CDR3 coding DNA: TGCAGTGCACGGGACAGGGGAAACTCTGGGGCCAACGTCCTGACTTTC. The chain uses TRBV20-1 and TRBJ2-6, with 10 positions matching TRBD1. The CDR3 consists of 16 residues. V lost 6 bases and J lost 0; bases outside the gene matches: 5. Germline V gene lookup returns CDR1 DFQATT and CDR2 SNEGSKA (reference sequence).

This clonotype appeared a few times. The chain uses TRBV11-3 and TRBJ2-2; TRBD1 agrees at 7 bases. This CDR3 spans 13 amino acids. Germline trimming cut 5 bases from V and 7 bases from J; bases unmatched to any gene: 4. In germline, CDR1 is SGHNT, CDR2 YENEEA. The CDR3 region has the DNA TGTGCCAGCAGCCATTCAGGGGGCGGGGAGCTGTTTTTT. Translating it yields CASSHSGGGELFF.

The chain links TRBV13 to TRBJ1-2; D is unresolved. V was trimmed by 2 bases and J by 7 bases, leaving 14 bases between them. Germline-derived CDR1 and CDR2 are PRHDT and FYEKMQ (reference sequence). The CDR3 is made up of 14 amino acids. Here the CDR3 DNA reads TGTGCCAGCAGCTTATATTCGCCAAGAGCTGGCTACACCTTC. It specifies CASSLYSPRAGYTF.

In its sample, this clonotype was seen a few times. The chain joins TRBV7-2 to TRBJ2-5; D might be TRBD2 (5 bases). Germline-derived CDR1 and CDR2 are SGHTA and FQGNSA. V was shortened by 1 base and J by 10 bases, with 10 bases between the two germline ends. The CDR3 consists of 12 residues. The CDR3 here is CASSLVGRDQYF. Written as DNA, the CDR3 is TGTGCCAGCAGCTTAGTTGGGAGAGACCAGTACTTC.

This chain uses TRBV9 with TRBJ2-6, with D unclear. Looked up from germline, CDR1 is SGDLS and CDR2 is YYNGEE. V was trimmed by 1 base and J by 0 bases, leaving 5 bases between them. There are 15 residues in the CDR3. CDR3 nucleotides: TGTGCCAGCAGCGTATCCGGCTCTGGGGCCAACGTCCTGACTTTC. Amino acid sequence: CASSVSGSGANVLTF.

This clonotype was observed many times. The V and J genes are TRBV29-1 and TRBJ2-7; D remains unclear. Trimming left V 4 bases short and J 5 bases short, with 18 bases between. Germline values: CDR1 SQVTM, CDR2 ANQGSEA. CDR3 length: 14 residues. The CDR3, as DNA: TGCAGCGTTGGCCTAAGACGGGTTTACAACGAGCAGTACTTC. Its protein product is CSVGLRRVYNEQYF.

The chain has TRBV3-1 and TRBJ1-2, with TRBD1 matching 8 bases. V gave up 5 bases and J gave up 8 bases; unmatched junction bases: 10. The germline V gene has CDR1 LGHDT and CDR2 YNNKEL (reference sequence). The length of the CDR3 is 14 residues. CDR3 amino acids: CASSFHQGARGYTF. The CDR3 coding sequence is TGTGCCAGCAGCTTTCACCAGGGGGCGCGCGGCTACACCTTC.

The V call is TRBV11-2, the J call TRBJ2-4; 7 nucleotides agree with TRBD1. J lost 6 bases, V lost 5 bases, and 4 bases had no gene match. The CDR3 is made up of 13 amino acids. CDR1 and CDR2 from the germline V gene are SGHAT and FQNNGV. CDR3 sequence reads: CASSPGDRNIQYF. The CDR3 nucleotides read TGTGCCAGCAGCCCCGGGGACAGAAACATTCAGTACTTC.

Note on this clonotype: One end of the junction fails to match germline, which may point to a read error. The chain has TRBV20-1 and TRBJ2-4; tentatively, D is TRBD2 (6 bases). The CDR3 has 15 amino acids. In germline, CDR1 is DFQATT, CDR2 SNEGSKA (reference sequence). The CDR3 is CSAGDWGEPKNIQYF. In DNA, the CDR3 is TGCAGTGCTGGAGACTGGGGGGAACCCAAAAACATTCAGTACTTC.

The rearrangement links TRBV10-3 to TRBJ1-1; D perhaps matches TRBD1 (5 bases). Germline V gives CDR1 ENHRY, CDR2 SYGVKD. V lost 0 bases and J lost 3, with 14 bases in between. The CDR3 loop spans 16 amino acids. This chain's CDR3 is CAISESWGIGDTEAFF. The CDR3 coding sequence is TGTGCCATCAGTGAGTCATGGGGGATCGGGGACACTGAAGCTTTCTTT.

In its sample, this clonotype was seen many times. The gene calls are TRBV29-1 and TRBJ2-1; TRBD2 matches at 8 bases. J was trimmed by 2 bases and V by 5 bases; bases with no gene match: 11. Germline values: CDR1 SQVTM, CDR2 ANQGSEA. This CDR3 region has 16 residues. In DNA form, the CDR3 reads TGCAGCGTTTTGCGGGGTAGTAGCGGGGCCTACAATGAGCAGTTCTTC. Amino acids: CSVLRGSSGAYNEQFF.